The source of this TCR beta chain is a study of T cell responses to AZD1222 COVID-19 vaccine. Findings and caveats of the study: Increased Spike-specific TCR breadth and depth were observed after two AZD1222 doses. Nearly half of spike-specific TCRs reportedly target variant regions that are unmutated in the B.1.351 and B.1.1.7 variants. Clonal diversity may have been underestimated, and the donors were mostly white British, with more females than males.

Clones were read by immunoSEQ multiplex PCR, and TCRdb kept only the in-frame ones, dropping some. The sample lists around 100,000 clones; around 91% were seen once. Germline-derived CDR1 and CDR2 are SGDLS and YYNGEE. The CDR3 is made up of 14 amino acids. With 0 bases removed from V and 4 bases from J, the gap between germline ends came to 11 bases. A word on this clone: Its antigen is not identified.

This TCR was recovered from an adult in good health. The sample consisted of peripheral blood, taken on day 0 of AZD1222 vaccination. The V gene is TRBV9, the J gene TRBJ2-7; the D gene is possibly TRBD1 (6 bases). The DNA of the CDR3 is TGTGCCAGCAGCGTAGAGGAAGGGGGTTACGAGCAGTACTTC. Amino acids: CASSVEEGGYEQYF.